These T cell receptor beta chains were read from a single sample in a study of blood T cells in healthy people across ages. TCRdb ran MiXCR on the 5' RACE reads and lists one entry per CDR3 protein. This table has around 800,000 distinct CDR3 sequences, approximately 24% appearing once. These data also formed part of another study, on T cells of mothers and their children.

The sequenced sample was blood. Source of these receptors: a boy younger than 18 in good health. The CDR3 runs from the conserved cysteine through the conserved F or W. A D gene is named only where the DNA matches it firmly. Rows give clone size only sometimes, using once, few, many, or a class for an expanded clone.

j_gene: TRBJ2-1
d_gene: NA
v_gene: TRBV11-2
abundance: NA
CDR3aa: CASSLDRTGEQFF
CDR3nt: TGTGCCAGCAGCTTAGACCGTACGGGTGAGCAGTTCTTC

j_gene: TRBJ2-1
d_gene: NA
v_gene: TRBV7-9
abundance: few
CDR3aa: CASSLGIRSEQFF
CDR3nt: TGTGCCAGCAGCTTAGGGATCAGGAGTGAGCAGTTCTTC

j_gene: TRBJ2-5
d_gene: NA
v_gene: TRBV7-7
abundance: NA
CDR3aa: CASSPVPAETQYF
CDR3nt: TGTGCCAGCAGCCCCGTGCCGGCAGAGACCCAGTACTTC

j_gene: TRBJ2-7
d_gene: TRBD1
v_gene: TRBV28
abundance: few
CDR3aa: CASSLLGTGGSYEQYF
CDR3nt: TGTGCCAGCAGTTTACTCGGGACAGGGGGTAGCTACGAGCAGTACTTC

j_gene: TRBJ1-3
d_gene: NA
v_gene: TRBV5-1
abundance: few
CDR3aa: CASSLVPGVFSGNTIYF
CDR3nt: TGCGCCAGCAGCTTGGTACCGGGGGTATTCTCTGGAAACACCATATATTTT

j_gene: TRBJ2-2
d_gene: NA
v_gene: TRBV12-3/TRBV12-4
abundance: few
CDR3aa: CASSLDPGELFF
CDR3nt: TGTGCCAGCAGTTTAGACCCCGGGGAGCTGTTTTTT

j_gene: TRBJ2-1
d_gene: TRBD2
v_gene: TRBV6-5
abundance: NA
CDR3aa: CASSYRGGGDPYNEQFF
CDR3nt: TGTGCCAGCAGTTACAGGGGCGGGGGGGACCCCTACAATGAGCAGTTCTTC

j_gene: TRBJ1-5
d_gene: NA
v_gene: TRBV20-1
abundance: NA
CDR3aa: CSAREGRGMGGNQPQHF
CDR3nt: TGCAGTGCTAGAGAAGGGCGGGGGATGGGAGGAAATCAGCCCCAGCATTTT

j_gene: TRBJ1-2
d_gene: NA
v_gene: TRBV15
abundance: few
CDR3aa: CATSRDKGTYGYTF
CDR3nt: TGTGCCACCAGCAGAGATAAAGGGACCTATGGCTACACCTTC

j_gene: TRBJ2-5
d_gene: NA
v_gene: TRBV10-2
abundance: NA
CDR3aa: CASSASVAETQYF
CDR3nt: TGCGCCAGCAGTGCTAGCGTCGCGGAGACCCAGTACTTC

j_gene: TRBJ2-1
d_gene: NA
v_gene: TRBV7-3
abundance: NA
CDR3aa: CASSLTWGDNEQFF
CDR3nt: TGTGCCAGCAGCTTAACCTGGGGGGACAATGAGCAGTTCTTC

j_gene: TRBJ1-2
d_gene: NA
v_gene: TRBV6-6
abundance: NA
CDR3aa: CASTPRRAANYGYTF
CDR3nt: TGTGCCAGCACCCCACGCAGGGCGGCCAACTATGGCTACACCTTC

j_gene: TRBJ2-1
d_gene: TRBD2
v_gene: TRBV5-5
abundance: NA
CDR3aa: CASSPSGGLTSYNEQFF
CDR3nt: TGTGCCTCTTCTCCTAGCGGGGGTTTAACCTCCTACAATGAGCAGTTCTTC

j_gene: TRBJ1-4
d_gene: NA
v_gene: TRBV12-3/TRBV12-4
abundance: few
CDR3aa: CASSSVDYGKLFF
CDR3nt: TGTGCCAGCAGTTCGGTGGACTATGGAAAACTGTTTTTT

j_gene: TRBJ1-1
d_gene: NA
v_gene: TRBV20-1
abundance: NA
CDR3aa: CSTAGGRAEAFF
CDR3nt: TGCAGTACCGCTGGGGGCCGAGCTGAAGCTTTCTTT

j_gene: TRBJ2-3
d_gene: NA
v_gene: TRBV20-1
abundance: NA
CDR3aa: CSAGGFRDTNTDTQYF
CDR3nt: TGCAGTGCTGGAGGCTTTCGGGACACCAACACAGATACGCAGTATTTT

j_gene: TRBJ1-2
d_gene: TRBD1
v_gene: TRBV7-8
abundance: NA
CDR3aa: CASSLVGQVVEFRGYTF
CDR3nt: TGTGCCAGCAGCTTAGTGGGACAGGTAGTTGAATTTAGAGGCTACACCTTC

j_gene: TRBJ1-4
d_gene: NA
v_gene: TRBV2
abundance: once
CDR3aa: CASRTDSKGMFF
CDR3nt: TGTGCCAGCAGGACGGACAGCAAGGGAATGTTTTTT

j_gene: TRBJ1-1
d_gene: NA
v_gene: TRBV18
abundance: few
CDR3aa: CASSPGSRNTEAFF
CDR3nt: TGTGCCAGCTCACCCGGCTCAAGGAACACTGAAGCTTTCTTT

j_gene: TRBJ1-2
d_gene: TRBD1
v_gene: TRBV9
abundance: NA
CDR3aa: CASSVGGKGAVKGYTF
CDR3nt: TGTGCCAGCAGCGTTGGGGGAAAGGGGGCTGTAAAGGGCTACACCTTC

j_gene: TRBJ2-2
d_gene: NA
v_gene: TRBV5-1
abundance: NA
CDR3aa: CASSTTFTGELFF
CDR3nt: TGCGCCAGCAGCACAACATTCACCGGGGAGCTGTTTTTT

j_gene: TRBJ1-5
d_gene: NA
v_gene: TRBV27
abundance: once
CDR3aa: CASSSLRFLGNQPQHF
CDR3nt: TGTGCCAGCAGTTCTCTCCGGTTTTTGGGCAATCAGCCCCAGCATTTT

j_gene: TRBJ1-5
d_gene: NA
v_gene: TRBV27
abundance: NA
CDR3aa: CASSGRINQPQHF
CDR3nt: TGTGCCAGCAGCGGACGGATCAATCAGCCCCAGCATTTT

j_gene: TRBJ1-5
d_gene: NA
v_gene: TRBV6-1
abundance: NA
CDR3aa: CASSEFGGSNQPQHF
CDR3nt: TGTGCCAGCAGTGAATTCGGGGGTAGCAATCAGCCCCAGCATTTT

j_gene: TRBJ2-5
d_gene: TRBD1
v_gene: TRBV12-3/TRBV12-4
abundance: NA
CDR3aa: CAGSGTGGLEEQYF
CDR3nt: TGTGCCGGCAGTGGGACAGGGGGATTGGAGGAGCAGTACTTC

j_gene: TRBJ1-4
d_gene: NA
v_gene: TRBV15
abundance: few
CDR3aa: CATSIDKLDGTNEKLFF
CDR3nt: TGTGCCACCAGCATAGACAAGTTAGACGGGACTAATGAAAAACTGTTTTTT

j_gene: TRBJ2-5
d_gene: TRBD1
v_gene: TRBV6-1
abundance: few
CDR3aa: CASTGQGKETQYF
CDR3nt: TGTGCCAGCACCGGACAGGGGAAAGAGACCCAGTACTTC

j_gene: TRBJ1-1
d_gene: TRBD1
v_gene: TRBV10-3
abundance: NA
CDR3aa: CAIRGGQGSTEAFF
CDR3nt: TGTGCCATCAGGGGGGGACAGGGGAGCACTGAAGCTTTCTTT

j_gene: TRBJ1-4
d_gene: NA
v_gene: TRBV6-5
abundance: NA
CDR3aa: CASSYGVGGREKLFF
CDR3nt: TGTGCCAGCAGTTACGGTGTCGGCGGGAGGGAAAAACTGTTTTTT

j_gene: TRBJ2-6
d_gene: NA
v_gene: TRBV20-1
abundance: many
CDR3aa: CSASRWEPSGANVLTF
CDR3nt: TGCAGTGCTAGCCGGTGGGAACCTTCTGGGGCCAACGTCCTGACTTTC

j_gene: TRBJ1-1
d_gene: NA
v_gene: TRBV3-1
abundance: few
CDR3aa: CASSQSFSTEAFF
CDR3nt: TGTGCCAGCAGCCAGAGTTTCTCCACTGAAGCTTTCTTT

j_gene: TRBJ2-7
d_gene: NA
v_gene: TRBV6-1
abundance: once
CDR3aa: CASSQRPGEPEEQYF
CDR3nt: TGTGCCAGCAGTCAAAGACCCGGGGAGCCTGAGGAGCAGTACTTC

j_gene: TRBJ2-5
d_gene: TRBD1
v_gene: TRBV6-5
abundance: NA
CDR3aa: CASSYGGRGLGETQYF
CDR3nt: TGTGCCAGCAGTTACGGCGGCAGGGGGCTAGGGGAGACCCAGTACTTC

j_gene: TRBJ2-2
d_gene: NA
v_gene: TRBV12-3/TRBV12-4
abundance: NA
CDR3aa: CASTFGGTWTWELFF
CDR3nt: TGTGCCAGCACCTTTGGGGGGACTTGGACCTGGGAGCTGTTTTTT

j_gene: TRBJ2-1
d_gene: TRBD1
v_gene: TRBV7-9
abundance: NA
CDR3aa: CASSFRDRTYNEQFF
CDR3nt: TGTGCCAGCAGCTTCCGGGACAGGACGTACAATGAGCAGTTCTTC

j_gene: TRBJ2-5
d_gene: NA
v_gene: TRBV5-1
abundance: NA
CDR3aa: CASRSEPQAQETQYF
CDR3nt: TGCGCCAGCAGAAGTGAGCCCCAGGCGCAAGAGACCCAGTACTTC

j_gene: TRBJ2-7
d_gene: NA
v_gene: TRBV27
abundance: few
CDR3aa: CASSLLGHPAYEQYF
CDR3nt: TGTGCCAGCAGTTTATTGGGCCACCCAGCCTACGAGCAGTACTTC

j_gene: TRBJ2-7
d_gene: NA
v_gene: TRBV6-1
abundance: NA
CDR3aa: CASSAPGINDEQYF
CDR3nt: TGTGCCAGCAGTGCTCCAGGGATTAACGACGAGCAGTACTTC

j_gene: TRBJ2-4
d_gene: NA
v_gene: TRBV18
abundance: few
CDR3aa: CASSPRGQPDIQYF
CDR3nt: TGTGCCAGCTCACCAAGGGGCCAACCCGACATTCAGTACTTC

j_gene: TRBJ2-5
d_gene: TRBD2
v_gene: TRBV2
abundance: NA
CDR3aa: CASSAGLVGEETQYF
CDR3nt: TGTGCCAGCAGTGCGGGACTAGTGGGGGAAGAGACCCAGTACTTC

j_gene: TRBJ2-5
d_gene: NA
v_gene: TRBV9
abundance: NA
CDR3aa: CASSVDVATETQYF
CDR3nt: TGTGCCAGCAGCGTAGATGTGGCAACAGAGACCCAGTACTTC

j_gene: TRBJ1-1
d_gene: NA
v_gene: TRBV15
abundance: NA
CDR3aa: CATSSRRGNTEAFF
CDR3nt: TGTGCCACCAGCAGCAGGCGGGGGAACACTGAAGCTTTCTTT

j_gene: TRBJ2-4
d_gene: TRBD1
v_gene: TRBV7-3
abundance: NA
CDR3aa: CASSLTDRGGNIQYF
CDR3nt: TGTGCCAGCAGCTTAACCGACAGGGGTGGAAACATTCAGTACTTC

j_gene: TRBJ2-4
d_gene: NA
v_gene: TRBV12-5
abundance: NA
CDR3aa: CASGAPRDSLLNIQYF
CDR3nt: TGTGCTAGTGGTGCCCCCAGGGATTCCCTTCTCAACATTCAGTACTTC

j_gene: TRBJ1-1
d_gene: NA
v_gene: TRBV27
abundance: few
CDR3aa: CASRTGNTEAFF
CDR3nt: TGTGCCAGCAGGACAGGGAACACTGAAGCTTTCTTT

j_gene: TRBJ2-1
d_gene: TRBD2
v_gene: TRBV27
abundance: few
CDR3aa: CASRTGLAGGGGYNEQFF
CDR3nt: TGTGCCAGCAGGACGGGACTAGCGGGAGGGGGGGGTTACAATGAGCAGTTCTTC

j_gene: TRBJ1-1
d_gene: TRBD1
v_gene: TRBV20-1
abundance: few
CDR3aa: CSAPTGGLGTEAFF
CDR3nt: TGCAGTGCACCGACAGGGGGCCTCGGGACTGAAGCTTTCTTT

j_gene: TRBJ2-1
d_gene: NA
v_gene: TRBV20-1
abundance: few
CDR3aa: CSARDEGAFSTTVAQFF
CDR3nt: TGCAGTGCTAGAGATGAGGGCGCCTTTTCGACCACGGTAGCACAGTTCTTC

j_gene: TRBJ2-1
d_gene: NA
v_gene: TRBV7-3
abundance: few
CDR3aa: CASSLVSTLEQFF
CDR3nt: TGTGCCAGCAGCTTAGTCTCCACCCTGGAGCAGTTCTTC

j_gene: TRBJ2-5
d_gene: NA
v_gene: TRBV9
abundance: few
CDR3aa: CASSSPLDGQETQYF
CDR3nt: TGTGCCAGCAGCTCCCCCCTAGACGGTCAAGAGACCCAGTACTTC

j_gene: TRBJ2-5
d_gene: NA
v_gene: TRBV29-1
abundance: few
CDR3aa: CSVDSGRTQETQYF
CDR3nt: TGCAGCGTTGATAGCGGACGAACCCAAGAGACCCAGTACTTC

j_gene: TRBJ1-2
d_gene: NA
v_gene: TRBV3-1
abundance: few
CDR3aa: CASSQGLGHKRYGYTF
CDR3nt: TGTGCCAGCAGCCAAGGCTTGGGACACAAGAGGTATGGCTACACCTTC

j_gene: TRBJ1-3
d_gene: NA
v_gene: TRBV7-8
abundance: NA
CDR3aa: CASSRGVGSGNTIYF
CDR3nt: TGTGCCAGCAGCCGAGGAGTCGGCTCTGGAAACACCATATATTTT

j_gene: TRBJ1-2
d_gene: TRBD1
v_gene: TRBV2
abundance: NA
CDR3aa: CASSEMRQGYYGYTF
CDR3nt: TGTGCCAGCAGTGAAATGAGACAGGGATACTATGGCTACACCTTC

j_gene: TRBJ1-4
d_gene: NA
v_gene: TRBV18
abundance: few
CDR3aa: CASSLRDQNEKLFF
CDR3nt: TGTGCCAGCTCACTCCGGGACCAAAATGAAAAACTGTTTTTT

j_gene: TRBJ1-4
d_gene: NA
v_gene: TRBV29-1
abundance: NA
CDR3aa: CSVEGTDKEKLFF
CDR3nt: TGCAGCGTTGAAGGGACAGATAAAGAAAAGCTGTTTTTT

j_gene: TRBJ1-1
d_gene: NA
v_gene: TRBV4-1
abundance: NA
CDR3aa: CASRQTGTNTEAFF
CDR3nt: TGCGCCAGCAGACAAACAGGGACGAACACTGAAGCTTTCTTT

j_gene: TRBJ2-5
d_gene: NA
v_gene: TRBV6-1
abundance: NA
CDR3aa: CASSEAQEIQTQYF
CDR3nt: TGTGCCAGCAGTGAAGCGCAGGAGATCCAGACCCAGTACTTC

j_gene: TRBJ1-1
d_gene: NA
v_gene: TRBV4-1
abundance: NA
CDR3aa: CASSQDSGWPGVDTEAFF
CDR3nt: TGCGCCAGCAGCCAAGATTCGGGTTGGCCAGGGGTGGACACTGAAGCTTTCTTT